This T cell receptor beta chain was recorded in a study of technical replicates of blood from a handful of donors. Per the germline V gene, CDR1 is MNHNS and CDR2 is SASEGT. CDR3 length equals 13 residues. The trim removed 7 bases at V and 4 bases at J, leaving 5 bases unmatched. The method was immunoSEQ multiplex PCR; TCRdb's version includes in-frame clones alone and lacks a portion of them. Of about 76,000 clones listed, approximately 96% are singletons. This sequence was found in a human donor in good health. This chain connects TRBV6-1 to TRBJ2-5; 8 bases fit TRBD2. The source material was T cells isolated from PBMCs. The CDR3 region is CASTRGGTETQYF. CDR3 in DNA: TGTGCCAGCACCCGGGGGGGTACAGAGACCCAGTACTTC.